A selection of T cell receptor beta chains follows, all from one sample in a study of blood T cell repertoires in COVID-19. This table comes from immunoSEQ multiplex PCR, and its TCRdb copy is limited to in-frame clones, with some not included. This sample has more than 250,000 clones, with around 87% found just once. Sample: peripheral blood. Source of these receptors: a woman aged 30 to 39 who had recovered from COVID-19. Both conserved end residues are part of each CDR3. Fields, in order: D gene, clone size, V gene, J gene, CDR3 protein, CDR3 DNA. The D gene is left open where the match is weak. Clone size is stated in some rows and not others, as once, few, many or a class when expanded.

d_gene: TRBD2; abundance: .; v_gene: TRBV7-2; j_gene: TRBJ2-3; CDR3aa: CASSSLSGSALGNTQYF; CDR3nt: TGTGCCAGCAGCTCACTGAGCGGGAGTGCTCTTGGTAATACGCAGTATTTT
d_gene: TRBD2; abundance: .; v_gene: TRBV7-2; j_gene: TRBJ2-7; CDR3aa: CASSLAHAGGPYEQYF; CDR3nt: TGTGCCAGCAGCTTAGCGCACGCGGGGGGGCCATACGAGCAGTACTTC
d_gene: .; abundance: .; v_gene: TRBV21-1; j_gene: TRBJ2-4; CDR3aa: CASSIMIGGTGENIQYF; CDR3nt: TGTGCCAGCAGCATTATGATCGGAGGGACAGGGGAAAACATTCAGTACTTC
d_gene: TRBD1; abundance: .; v_gene: TRBV13; j_gene: TRBJ2-2; CDR3aa: CASSRQGVDTGELFF; CDR3nt: TGTGCCAGCAGCAGACAGGGGGTTGACACCGGGGAGCTGTTTTTT
d_gene: TRBD1; abundance: .; v_gene: TRBV5-1; j_gene: TRBJ1-1; CDR3aa: CASSLEGQGPTEAFF; CDR3nt: TGCGCCAGCAGCTTGGAGGGACAGGGGCCCACTGAAGCTTTCTTT
d_gene: TRBD1; abundance: .; v_gene: TRBV6-1; j_gene: TRBJ2-1; CDR3aa: CASSEEGAPYNEQFF; CDR3nt: TGTGCCAGCAGTGAAGAGGGGGCGCCCTACAATGAGCAGTTCTTC
d_gene: .; abundance: .; v_gene: TRBV2; j_gene: TRBJ1-5; CDR3aa: CASRQSSGSPQHF; CDR3nt: TGTGCCAGCAGGCAATCGTCCGGGTCGCCCCAGCATTTT
d_gene: TRBD2; abundance: .; v_gene: TRBV10-2; j_gene: TRBJ2-1; CDR3aa: CASSEPTSGGLDEQFF; CDR3nt: TGCGCCAGCAGTGAACCCACTAGCGGGGGTTTGGATGAGCAGTTCTTC
d_gene: TRBD2; abundance: .; v_gene: TRBV3-1/TRBV3-2; j_gene: TRBJ2-7; CDR3aa: CASSLRTSGGVYEQYF; CDR3nt: TGTGCCAGCAGCCTAAGGACTAGCGGGGGGGTCTACGAGCAGTACTTC
d_gene: TRBD2; abundance: once; v_gene: TRBV5-1; j_gene: TRBJ2-3; CDR3aa: CASSLGLATSTDTQYF; CDR3nt: TGCGCCAGCAGCTTGGGACTAGCGACCAGCACAGATACGCAGTATTTT
d_gene: .; abundance: .; v_gene: TRBV27; j_gene: TRBJ2-3; CDR3aa: CASSLRTPKITDTQYF; CDR3nt: TGTGCCAGCAGTTTAAGGACTCCGAAGATCACAGATACGCAGTATTTT
d_gene: .; abundance: .; v_gene: TRBV20-1; j_gene: TRBJ1-1; CDR3aa: CSALQNTEAFF; CDR3nt: TGCAGTGCACTCCAGAACACTGAAGCTTTCTTT
d_gene: TRBD2; abundance: .; v_gene: TRBV4-3; j_gene: TRBJ2-1; CDR3aa: CASSLVTSGGKLGEQFF; CDR3nt: TGCGCCAGCAGCCTAGTTACTAGCGGGGGGAAATTGGGTGAGCAGTTCTTC
d_gene: TRBD2; abundance: .; v_gene: TRBV5-5; j_gene: TRBJ2-3; CDR3aa: CASSHPPLAGGLYTDTQYF; CDR3nt: TGTGCCAGCAGCCACCCGCCACTAGCGGGGGGTCTATACACAGATACGCAGTATTTT
d_gene: .; abundance: .; v_gene: TRBV13; j_gene: TRBJ2-7; CDR3aa: CASSSSGLGSYEQYF; CDR3nt: TGTGCCAGCAGCTCCTCGGGTTTGGGCTCCTACGAGCAGTACTTC
d_gene: .; abundance: .; v_gene: TRBV5-1; j_gene: TRBJ1-4; CDR3aa: CASSLGQSATNEKLFF; CDR3nt: TGCGCCAGCAGCCTAGGACAGAGTGCAACTAATGAAAAACTGTTTTTT
d_gene: TRBD2; abundance: .; v_gene: TRBV15; j_gene: TRBJ2-1; CDR3aa: CATSRAAGGVYNEQFF; CDR3nt: TGTGCCACCAGCAGAGCCGCGGGGGGGGTCTACAATGAGCAGTTCTTC
d_gene: TRBD1; abundance: .; v_gene: TRBV6-5; j_gene: TRBJ1-4; CDR3aa: CASSRTGTGDEKLFF; CDR3nt: TGTGCCAGCAGTCGGACCGGGACAGGGGATGAAAAACTGTTTTTT
d_gene: TRBD1; abundance: once; v_gene: TRBV10-3; j_gene: TRBJ1-1; CDR3aa: CAISTGTGLEAFF; CDR3nt: TGTGCCATCAGCACCGGGACAGGGCTTGAAGCTTTCTTT
d_gene: .; abundance: .; v_gene: TRBV10-3; j_gene: TRBJ2-7; CDR3aa: CAIRKGISYEQYF; CDR3nt: TGTGCCATCAGGAAGGGGATCTCCTACGAGCAGTACTTC
d_gene: TRBD1; abundance: .; v_gene: TRBV10-3; j_gene: TRBJ2-5; CDR3aa: CAISEPGQGRGGTQYF; CDR3nt: TGTGCCATCAGTGAGCCGGGACAGGGCCGCGGAGGGACCCAGTACTTC
d_gene: .; abundance: .; v_gene: TRBV3-1/TRBV3-2; j_gene: TRBJ2-4; CDR3aa: CASSQGLSKNIQYF; CDR3nt: TGTGCCAGCAGCCAAGGGTTGAGCAAAAACATTCAGTACTTC
d_gene: .; abundance: .; v_gene: TRBV5-4; j_gene: TRBJ1-6; CDR3aa: CASSAAGGESPLHF; CDR3nt: TGTGCCAGCAGCGCGGCGGGGGGGGAATCACCCCTCCACTTT
d_gene: TRBD1; abundance: .; v_gene: TRBV27; j_gene: TRBJ1-4; CDR3aa: CASGPQGLSNEKLFF; CDR3nt: TGTGCCAGCGGCCCACAGGGGCTCTCTAATGAAAAACTGTTTTTT
d_gene: TRBD1; abundance: .; v_gene: TRBV5-8; j_gene: TRBJ1-2; CDR3aa: CASSLATGDNYGYTF; CDR3nt: TGTGCCAGCAGCTTGGCGACAGGGGATAACTATGGCTACACCTTC
d_gene: .; abundance: .; v_gene: TRBV5-1; j_gene: TRBJ2-7; CDR3aa: CASSAVDYDLYEQYF; CDR3nt: TGCGCCAGCAGCGCCGTCGACTACGATTTATACGAGCAGTACTTC
d_gene: .; abundance: .; v_gene: TRBV5-4; j_gene: TRBJ1-2; CDR3aa: CASSLARVGNYGYTF; CDR3nt: TGTGCCAGCAGCTTGGCCAGGGTAGGGAACTATGGCTACACCTTC
d_gene: .; abundance: .; v_gene: TRBV21-1; j_gene: TRBJ1-5; CDR3aa: CASSKFAGLTQPQHF; CDR3nt: TGTGCCAGCAGCAAATTTGCAGGTCTCACTCAGCCCCAGCATTTT
d_gene: .; abundance: .; v_gene: TRBV24-1; j_gene: TRBJ1-1; CDR3aa: CATREGVEAFF; CDR3nt: TGTGCCACCCGGGAGGGGGTTGAAGCTTTCTTT
d_gene: .; abundance: .; v_gene: TRBV7-3; j_gene: TRBJ2-3; CDR3aa: CASSLAGRTDTQYF; CDR3nt: TGTGCCAGCAGCTTAGCGGGGCGTACAGATACGCAGTATTTT
d_gene: .; abundance: .; v_gene: TRBV27; j_gene: TRBJ2-7; CDR3aa: CASSSNREGEQYF; CDR3nt: TGTGCCAGCAGTTCAAACAGGGAGGGCGAGCAGTACTTC
d_gene: .; abundance: .; v_gene: TRBV28; j_gene: TRBJ2-2; CDR3aa: CASTLVGTGELFF; CDR3nt: TGTGCCAGCACCCTCGTCGGCACCGGGGAGCTGTTTTTT
d_gene: .; abundance: .; v_gene: TRBV7-9; j_gene: TRBJ1-1; CDR3aa: CASTYPGRGLEAFF; CDR3nt: TGTGCCAGCACCTACCCCGGGCGCGGGTTAGAAGCTTTCTTT
d_gene: TRBD1; abundance: .; v_gene: TRBV2; j_gene: TRBJ1-6; CDR3aa: CASSESETGVSPLHF; CDR3nt: TGTGCCAGCAGTGAATCCGAGACAGGGGTTTCACCCCTCCACTTT
d_gene: TRBD1; abundance: .; v_gene: TRBV12-5; j_gene: TRBJ2-5; CDR3aa: CAGTGHKETQYF; CDR3nt: TGTGCCGGGACAGGACACAAAGAGACCCAGTACTTC
d_gene: TRBD2; abundance: .; v_gene: TRBV11-3; j_gene: TRBJ2-5; CDR3aa: CASSQRGGKEETQYF; CDR3nt: TGTGCCAGCAGTCAGCGGGGAGGAAAGGAAGAGACCCAGTACTTC
d_gene: .; abundance: .; v_gene: TRBV11-2; j_gene: TRBJ2-7; CDR3aa: CASSLDSAPSGQYF; CDR3nt: TGTGCCAGCAGCCTCGACAGCGCTCCGTCGGGGCAGTACTTC
d_gene: .; abundance: .; v_gene: TRBV3-1/TRBV3-2; j_gene: TRBJ2-3; CDR3aa: CASSLRTTTDTQYF; CDR3nt: TGTGCCAGCAGCTTAAGGACTACAACAGATACGCAGTATTTT
d_gene: .; abundance: .; v_gene: TRBV2; j_gene: TRBJ2-2; CDR3aa: CASSEWGELNTGELFF; CDR3nt: TGTGCCAGCAGTGAATGGGGGGAGTTGAACACCGGGGAGCTGTTTTTT
d_gene: .; abundance: .; v_gene: TRBV5-6; j_gene: TRBJ1-5; CDR3aa: CASSFGGYSNQPQHF; CDR3nt: TGTGCCAGCAGCTTTGGGGGCTATAGCAATCAGCCCCAGCATTTT
d_gene: TRBD1; abundance: once; v_gene: TRBV14; j_gene: TRBJ2-1; CDR3aa: CASSQDGPRGSYNEQFF; CDR3nt: TGTGCCAGCAGCCAAGATGGACCCAGGGGGTCCTACAATGAGCAGTTCTTC
d_gene: .; abundance: once; v_gene: TRBV6-1; j_gene: TRBJ1-5; CDR3aa: CASSEAFRGNEPQHF; CDR3nt: TGTGCCAGCAGTGAAGCGTTTAGAGGTAATGAGCCCCAGCATTTT
d_gene: .; abundance: .; v_gene: TRBV7-3; j_gene: TRBJ2-3; CDR3aa: CASSPLSRTDTQYF; CDR3nt: TGTGCCAGCAGCCCCCTCAGTCGCACAGATACGCAGTATTTT
d_gene: .; abundance: .; v_gene: TRBV20-1; j_gene: TRBJ1-1; CDR3aa: CSGAAGSEAFF; CDR3nt: TGCAGTGGGGCCGCGGGCAGTGAAGCTTTCTTT
d_gene: TRBD1; abundance: once; v_gene: TRBV18; j_gene: TRBJ1-1; CDR3aa: CASSLGQGETEAFF; CDR3nt: TGTGCCAGCTCACTGGGACAGGGGGAGACTGAAGCTTTCTTT
d_gene: TRBD2; abundance: .; v_gene: TRBV6-5; j_gene: TRBJ2-1; CDR3aa: CASSYFGGRGGEQFF; CDR3nt: TGTGCCAGCAGTTACTTCGGGGGGAGGGGCGGTGAGCAGTTCTTC
d_gene: .; abundance: .; v_gene: TRBV19; j_gene: TRBJ1-1; CDR3aa: CASSNIREGSTEAFF; CDR3nt: TGTGCCAGTAGTAACATACGGGAGGGCTCCACTGAAGCTTTCTTT
d_gene: .; abundance: .; v_gene: TRBV28; j_gene: TRBJ2-4; CDR3aa: CASSLGQAKNIQYF; CDR3nt: TGTGCCAGCAGTTTGGGACAAGCCAAAAACATTCAGTACTTC
d_gene: .; abundance: .; v_gene: TRBV6-5; j_gene: TRBJ1-2; CDR3aa: CASSQLRLYGYTF; CDR3nt: TGTGCCAGCAGCCAGTTACGATTGTATGGCTACACCTTC
d_gene: .; abundance: few; v_gene: TRBV19; j_gene: TRBJ2-7; CDR3aa: CASRYGAGPTYEQYF; CDR3nt: TGTGCCAGTAGATACGGGGCGGGGCCCACATACGAGCAGTACTTC
d_gene: TRBD2; abundance: .; v_gene: TRBV24-1; j_gene: TRBJ2-1; CDR3aa: CATSDPGLAYNEQFF; CDR3nt: TGTGCCACCAGTGATCCCGGACTAGCCTACAATGAGCAGTTCTTC
d_gene: .; abundance: .; v_gene: TRBV24-1; j_gene: TRBJ1-1; CDR3aa: CATSAGENTEAFF; CDR3nt: TGTGCCACCAGTGCGGGAGAGAACACTGAAGCTTTCTTT
d_gene: TRBD2; abundance: .; v_gene: TRBV2; j_gene: TRBJ2-1; CDR3aa: CASSTSGTFMNEQFF; CDR3nt: TGTGCCAGCAGTACTAGCGGGACGTTTATGAATGAGCAGTTCTTC
d_gene: TRBD1; abundance: .; v_gene: TRBV27; j_gene: TRBJ1-5; CDR3aa: CASSRDRVQPQHF; CDR3nt: TGTGCCAGCAGTCGAGACAGGGTTCAGCCCCAGCATTTT
d_gene: TRBD2; abundance: once; v_gene: TRBV19; j_gene: TRBJ2-3; CDR3aa: CASSAMTSLVSDTQYF; CDR3nt: TGTGCCAGTAGTGCCATGACTAGCCTGGTATCAGATACGCAGTATTTT
d_gene: TRBD1; abundance: .; v_gene: TRBV5-1; j_gene: TRBJ1-1; CDR3aa: CASSKGSPGGGDEAFF; CDR3nt: TGCGCCAGCAGCAAGGGGTCCCCAGGGGGCGGGGATGAAGCTTTCTTT
d_gene: .; abundance: .; v_gene: TRBV12-3/TRBV12-4; j_gene: TRBJ2-7; CDR3aa: CASSSRDYEQYF; CDR3nt: TGTGCCAGCAGTTCCAGGGACTACGAGCAGTACTTC
d_gene: .; abundance: .; v_gene: TRBV5-3; j_gene: TRBJ2-7; CDR3aa: CARSLRLRGSYEQYF; CDR3nt: TGTGCCAGAAGCTTGAGACTCCGGGGCTCCTACGAGCAGTACTTC
d_gene: TRBD1; abundance: .; v_gene: TRBV3-1/TRBV3-2; j_gene: TRBJ2-7; CDR3aa: CASSQDRFYEQYF; CDR3nt: TGTGCCAGCAGCCAGGACAGGTTTTACGAGCAGTACTTC
d_gene: .; abundance: few; v_gene: TRBV2; j_gene: TRBJ2-1; CDR3aa: CASSGVSYNEQFF; CDR3nt: TGTGCCAGCTCAGGGGTCTCCTACAATGAGCAGTTCTTC